The 9 T cell receptor beta chains in this list originate from one sample, sequenced in a study of OX40 agonist ivuxolimab in advanced cancers. Here immunoSEQ multiplex PCR was the method, and the copy in TCRdb shows in-frame clones only, minus some. This table has over 100,000 clones, around 89% appearing once. The source was CD4+ or CD8+ T cells sorted from blood, collected in a trial of the OX40 agonist ivuxolimab. The receptors originated from an adult with an advanced solid tumor such as melanoma, head and neck, liver or kidney cancer.

This clone has just one count. This sequence joins TRBV9 and TRBJ2-3, with 9 bases identical to TRBD2. Germline V gene data show CDR1 as SGDLS and CDR2 as YYNGEE. J lost 4 bases, V lost 4 bases, and 10 bases had no gene match. CDR3 size: 16 residues. The CDR3 bases are TGTGCCAGCAGCCCAAGGGGCGGGGGGGCCGCAGATACGCAGTATTTT. This encodes CASSPRGGGAADTQYF.

This chain uses TRBV9 with TRBJ2-3; 9 bases map to TRBD2. CDR3 length: 17 amino acids. Germline V gives CDR1 SGDLS, CDR2 YYNGEE. Trimming at V came to 4 bases and at J to 4 bases, leaving 13 bases not matched to a gene. CDR3: CASSPLGGTSIADTQYF. The CDR3 DNA reads as TGTGCCAGCAGCCCTCTGGGAGGGACTAGCATAGCAGATACGCAGTATTTT.

This chain connects TRBV30 to TRBJ2-7; TRBD1 or TRBD2 may be the D gene (5 bases each). CDR1 is GTSNPN and CDR2 is SVGIG in the germline V gene (reference sequence). V gave up 2 bases and J gave up 8 bases, with 13 bases separating them. This CDR3 comprises 12 residues. Here the CDR3 DNA reads TGTGCCTGGAGTAGACAGAGACTAAAGCAGTACTTC. It yields the protein CAWSRQRLKQYF.

The chain uses TRBV7-8 and TRBJ2-2, with D possibly being TRBD2 (5 bases). Between the trimmed V and J ends, which lost 4 bases and 4 bases, there was a span of 13 bases. Germline assignment: CDR1 SGHVS and CDR2 FQNEAQ. The CDR3 length is 15 residues. The CDR3 coding sequence is TGTGCCAGCAGCTCCATCCCCAGCGGCACCGGGGAGCTGTTTTTT. It specifies CASSSIPSGTGELFF.

CDR3 DNA: TGTGCCATCAGTGAGGAAAGGGGGCTCCGAGGAGCTTTCTTT. It codes for CAISEERGLRGAFF. The rearrangement links TRBV10-3 to TRBJ1-1; 7 bases are a match to TRBD1. This CDR3 has 14 amino acids. CDR1 is ENHRY, CDR2 SYGVKD, per germline. V shed 2 bases, J shed 10 bases, and the junction held 10 bases outside the gene matches.

CDR3 protein: CASRSGTGRAYEQYF. CDR3 in DNA: TGCGCCAGCAGGTCCGGGACAGGGAGGGCCTACGAGCAGTACTTC. The chain joins TRBV10-2 to TRBJ2-7, with 9 bases identical to TRBD1. V trimming: 6 bases; J trimming: 2 bases; junction bases outside the gene matches: 8. CDR3 length equals 15 residues. The germline V gene has CDR1 WSHSY and CDR2 SAAADI.

For the CDR3, the DNA is TGTGCCATCAGTACGCGACAGACCTACGAGCAGTACTTC. Translation: CAISTRQTYEQYF. The V and J genes are TRBV10-3 and TRBJ2-7; possibly TRBD1 for D (5 bases). The CDR3 contains 13 residues. Germline loops: CDR1 ENHRY, CDR2 SYGVKD. The V end lost 5 bases, the J end lost 2 bases, and 10 bases lay between the germline ends.

The chain has TRBV30 and TRBJ1-2; tentative D call: TRBD1 (5 bases). V lost 4 bases and J lost 11, with 20 bases in between. This CDR3 spans 13 amino acids. The V gene's germline CDR1 is GTSNPN and CDR2 SVGIG (reference sequence). The CDR3 DNA follows: TGTGCCTGGAATCGATTAGGGACGGGAGGGTACACCTTC. Amino acids: CAWNRLGTGGYTF.

Worth noting for this clone: Other DNA sequences in the same sample also yield this CDR3. The chain joins TRBV5-1 to TRBJ2-7, with TRBD1 as a possible D gene (6 bases). The V end was cut by 0 bases, the J end by 2 bases, with 6 bases between. Germline-derived CDR1 and CDR2 are SGHRS and YFSETQ. The CDR3 covers 13 residues. The CDR3 coding sequence is TGCGCCAGCAGCTTGGACAGGGCCTACGAGCAGTACTTC. It is translated as CASSLDRAYEQYF.